This T cell receptor (beta chain) is from a study of T cells in Graves' hyperthyroidism and ophthalmopathy (dated by TCRdb to between 2017 and 2020). Some background on the complete study: Peripheral blood was sampled at the time of initial diagnosis, prior to any treatment. TCR V-J signatures able to tell the groups apart were searched for in a discovery cohort of 90 to 100 patients, of whom roughly 42 had Graves' ophthalmopathy and some 60 had stable Graves' hyperthyroidism. Prospective prediction of ophthalmopathy was tested in an independent validation cohort consisting of 18 to 20 hyperthyroidism patients and approximately 16 patients who later progressed to ophthalmopathy. For training and testing, the 100 or so patients in the discovery cohort were randomly divided in a 7:3 ratio. In roughly six Graves' hyperthyroidism patients, the study also compared T-cell repertoires from thyroid tissue with T-cell repertoires from blood. After sampling, hyperthyroidism patients received methimazole starting at 30 mg daily, and ophthalmopathy patients received high-dose intravenous methylprednisolone. The paper describes TCR Vbeta CDR3 sequencing of 130 to 150 peripheral blood samples, made up of 43 ophthalmopathy patients, around 78 hyperthyroidism patients and roughly 17 progressor patients. Summary of the overall study and its limitations: Sample size was not statistically predetermined, and investigators were not blinded to group allocation. A model built on a 13 V-J signature distinguished ophthalmopathy from stable hyperthyroidism, reaching over 85% sensitivity and around 82% specificity in cross-validation and 80%/75% in testing. Blood samples also contained most of the expanded thyroid clonotypes (frequency above 0.001), which suggests that blood repertoires may reflect thyroid immune responses. In validation, the model predicted progression to ophthalmopathy with roughly 70% sensitivity and about 73% specificity, a median of about 6 months before onset.

TCR beta CDR3 regions were amplified from RNA transcripts. The TCR CDR3 was subjected to a first round of RT-PCR using the HTBI primer set and the Qiagen OneStep RT-PCR kit. The libraries were constructed in a second round of multiplex PCR and then size-selected and purified. Libraries were sequenced paired-end with 100 bp reads on an Illumina HiSeq2000. In the original analysis: SOAPnuke was used to process the raw data, removing reads that contained adapters or uncalled bases, had a mean Phred below 15, or lacked an exact match to the constant primer or identifier. High-quality paired reads were merged with COPE v1.2.5, and unique nucleotide sequences were defined as clonotypes. MiTCR v1.1 was used to align clonotypes to the IMGT TRBV, TRBD and TRBJ reference segments. The analysis included only V-J combinations with a frequency above 0.0001, which together covered approximately 99% of the repertoires. A TCS score was defined as the ratio between F50 (clonal expansion) and ExV (chaos), using BLOSUM62-based TCRdist between CDR3 peptides within each V-J. Welch's t-statistics and random forest reduced around 520 V-J features to 10 to 15, which were used in a naive Bayes classifier (R e1071). Thyroid-blood repertoire similarity was quantified with the Morisita-Horn index. TCRdb applied fastp at Q25 and MiXCR to the public reads, then kept only in-frame beta chains. Identical CDR3 protein sequences are pooled into one entry, listed with their most common genes and DNA. TCRdb, not the original authors, processed these V and J calls. Counted in this sample were approximately 610,000 distinct CDR3 sequences; roughly 14% of them appeared once. 3.5% to 4.5% of the sample rests with the top ten.

This clonotype is a singleton in its sample. There is no known antigen for this receptor. There are no base qualities to consult, and no much larger clone falls within one base. A single read makes a weak case. The CDR3 has 13 amino acids, counting the end cysteine and phenylalanine. CDR3 DNA only is kept here, 39 bases in frame from base 1. Reading the germline V gene gives CDR1 SGDLS and CDR2 YYNGEE. The germline ends are 10 bases apart after V is trimmed by 4 bases and J by 6 bases. Ophthalmopathy patients had moderately to severely active disease, with a Clinical Activity Score of 3 or more, a NOSPECS grade of 4 or more, and a disease duration of less than 3 months. Patients with uncontrolled infections, other autoimmune diseases, pregnancy or lactation were excluded. Diagnoses were established on the basis of clinical symptoms, serum thyroxine and TRAb, thyroid ultrasound, and orbital computed tomography. Ficoll-Paque density gradient centrifugation was used to isolate PBMCs from approximately 10 ml of fresh peripheral blood. Total RNA was extracted using Trizol reagent, and RNA quality was assessed on an Agilent 2100 Bioanalyzer.

Material for sequencing was blood. The chain couples TRBV9 to TRBJ2-2; the D gene cannot be named for sure. This clonotype originated in a woman between 40 and 55 years old with Graves' ophthalmopathy. This receptor has the CDR3 CASSKASAGELFF. The DNA sequence reads TGTGCCAGCAGCAAGGCATCTGCCGGGGAGCTGTTTTTT.